These 27 T cell receptor beta chains originate from one sample sequenced in a study of T cells in Graves' hyperthyroidism and ophthalmopathy. Amplified regions were TCR beta CDR3 sequences from RNA transcripts. Using the HTBI primer set, a first-round RT-PCR was run on the TCR CDR3. TCRdb ran MiXCR on the multiplex PCR reads and lists one entry per CDR3 protein. The repertoire includes over 300,000 distinct CDR3 sequences, roughly 14% of them detected once, and approximately 11% sits in the top ten. The sample comprised blood. These TCRs come from a woman aged 55-69 years with Graves' hyperthyroidism.

This clonotype has more than one count but fewer than ten. The rearrangement uses TRBV7-9 and TRBJ1-3; 11 bases are shared with TRBD1. V dropped 4 bases and J dropped 1; count of bases not matched to a gene: 12. The CDR3 runs to 19 residues. The germline CDR1 and CDR2 sequences are SEHNR and FQNEAQ (reference sequence). CDR3 DNA: TGTGCCAGCAGCTCCTCCTACGTTGGACAGGGGGCGTCTGGAAACACCATATATTTT. This encodes CASSSSYVGQGASGNTIYF.

The chain carries TRBV19 and TRBJ2-2; no firm D call. CDR3 length: 14 residues. V lost 2 bases and J lost 3, with 7 bases in between. The germline CDR1 and CDR2 sequences are LNHDA and SQIVND (reference sequence). Here the CDR3 reads CASSIHRDTGELFF. The DNA for the CDR3 is TGTGCCAGTAGTATACATCGGGACACCGGGGAGCTGTTTTTT.

This clonotype occurred many times. The rearrangement joins TRBV18 to TRBJ2-5; D might be TRBD1 (6 bases). V lost 3 bases to trimming and J lost 1 base, with 12 bases between them. The CDR3 covers 15 residues. Germline V lookup: CDR1 KGHSH, CDR2 LQKENI. The CDR3 nucleotides are TGTGCCAGCTCACCTCGTCAGGGGAGCCAAGAGACCCAGTACTTC. It encodes CASSPRQGSQETQYF.

J is TRBJ2-6 and V is TRBV5-4, with TRBD1 identical over 7 bases. The trim removed 0 bases at V and 0 bases at J, leaving 0 bases unmatched. The CDR3 extends over 16 amino acids. CDR1 and CDR2 (germline): SGHNT, YYREEE (reference sequence). CDR3 nucleotide sequence: TGTGCCAGCAGCTTGGCAGGGGGCTCTGGGGCCAACGTCCTGACTTTC. Its translation is CASSLAGGSGANVLTF.

The table lists this clonotype with many counts. This chain joins TRBV7-8 and TRBJ2-7; weak D call: TRBD1 (5 bases). In germline, CDR1 is SGHVS, CDR2 FQNEAQ. The V end was cut by 1 base, the J end by 1 base, with 8 bases between. The CDR3 has 14 amino acids. The DNA for the CDR3 is TGTGCCAGCAGCTTAGAGGACACGTCCTACGAGCAGTACTTC. Translating gives CASSLEDTSYEQYF.

This clonotype appeared a few times. V gene TRBV12-5 combines with J gene TRBJ2-5; D call uncertain. Germline values: CDR1 LGHNT, CDR2 FRNRAP. V gave up 7 bases and J gave up 1 base, with 4 bases separating them. This CDR3 region has 11 residues. CDR3 protein: CASEGQETQYF. The CDR3 region has the DNA TGTGCTAGTGAGGGCCAAGAGACCCAGTACTTC.

This clonotype was picked up a small number of times. This rearrangement joins TRBV15 to TRBJ2-1; TRBD2 aligns across 9 bases. The CDR3 length is 17 residues. Germline assignment: CDR1 LNHNV and CDR2 YYDKDF (reference sequence). Losses at the gene ends were 3 bases for V and 6 bases for J; bases not matched to a gene: 12. The CDR3 protein is CATSRPRGSGSSNEQFF. The DNA for the CDR3 is TGTGCCACCAGCAGGCCCCGAGGTAGCGGGAGTAGCAATGAGCAGTTCTTC.

In the case of this clonotype: A read error is possible here, since a much larger clone lies one base away. The J gene is TRBJ2-1, the V gene TRBV5-1; 7 bases map to TRBD1. The CDR3 spans 16 residues. Germline CDR1 SGHRS, CDR2 YFSETQ. The CDR3 DNA reads TGCGCCAGCAGTCGGGACAGTCGAGCCTCCTACAATGAGCAGCTCTTC. Its translation is CASSRDSRASYNEQLF. Drawing the rest from reference TRBV5-1 and TRBJ2-1, the complete variable domain is KAGVTQTPRYLIKTRGQQVTLSCSPISGHRSVSWYQQTPGQGLQFLFEYFSETQRNKGNFPGRFSGRQFSNSRSEMNVSTLELGDSALYLCASSRDSRASYNEQLFGPGTRLTVL.

This clonotype came up many times. The chain is built from TRBV5-1 and TRBJ2-7, with 9 bases that match TRBD2. The CDR3 consists of 15 residues. Germline CDR1 is SGHRS and CDR2 is YFSETQ. V lost 3 bases, J lost 3 bases, and 7 bases stayed unmatched. The CDR3 DNA reads TGCGCCAGCAGCTGGGGTGTAGCGGGAGACTACGAGCAGTACTTC. The encoded protein is CASSWGVAGDYEQYF. Full variable domain (missing parts from reference TRBV5-1 and TRBJ2-7): KAGVTQTPRYLIKTRGQQVTLSCSPISGHRSVSWYQQTPGQGLQFLFEYFSETQRNKGNFPGRFSGRQFSNSRSEMNVSTLELGDSALYLCASSWGVAGDYEQYFGPGTRLTVT.

The chain carries TRBV6-1 and TRBJ1-1; perhaps TRBD1 as D (5 bases). Trimming removed 7 bases from V and 8 bases from J, with 17 bases in between. This CDR3 region has 13 residues. Per germline, CDR1 MNHNS and CDR2 SASEGT. The CDR3 sequence is CASIEIGGIEAFF. CDR3 sequence (DNA): TGTGCCAGCATCGAAATTGGGGGAATCGAAGCTTTCTTT.

This clonotype was picked up many times. The junction departs from the called germline gene at one end, perhaps through a read error. The chain joins TRBV7-7 to TRBJ2-5; 10 bases are a match to TRBD1. The CDR3 totals 14 residues. Germline V CDR1 and CDR2: SSHAT, FNYEAQ (reference sequence). As DNA, the CDR3 is TGTGCTAGCAGCCCGGGACAGGGGCAACAGACCCAGTACTTC. This gives the protein CASSPGQGQQTQYF.

This clonotype was counted ten times or more. The gene calls are TRBV3-1 and TRBJ2-7; 10 bases are a match to TRBD2. This CDR3 spans 17 amino acids. Germline CDR1 reads LGHDT; CDR2 reads YNNKEL (reference sequence). V lost 3 bases and J lost 2; bases outside the gene matches: 10. CDR3 sequence: CASSQEKTSGWAYEQYF. CDR3 bases: TGTGCCAGCAGCCAGGAGAAGACTAGCGGGTGGGCCTACGAGCAGTACTTC.

The chain links TRBV25-1 to TRBJ1-1; no clear D gene. The germline V gene has CDR1 MGHDK and CDR2 SYGVNS. The CDR3 is 12 amino acids. The V gene lost 1 base and the J gene lost 2 bases, with 2 bases spanning the gap. CDR3 sequence (DNA): TGTGCCAGCAGTGAATTTAACACTGAAGCTTTCTTT. Protein sequence: CASSEFNTEAFF.

The sample holds many counts of this clonotype. The chain recombines TRBV7-6 with TRBJ2-7; D is perhaps TRBD1 or TRBD2 (5 bases each). CDR1 SGHVS and CDR2 FNYEAQ come from the germline V gene. The CDR3 spans 15 residues. V gave up 4 bases and J gave up 0 bases, with 13 bases separating them. CDR3 residues: CASSYGDRSSYEQYF. CDR3 nucleotides: TGTGCCAGCAGCTACGGGGACCGCAGCTCCTACGAGCAGTACTTC.

The rearrangement links TRBV5-5 to TRBJ1-2; weak D call: TRBD1 (5 bases). CDR3 size: 12 residues. From germline, CDR1 is SGHKS and CDR2 YYEKEE (reference sequence). Written as DNA, the CDR3 is TGTACCGGCTCCCGGGACGGCTATGGCTACACCTTC. It yields the protein CTGSRDGYGYTF. The complete variable domain, with remaining parts taken from reference TRBV5-5 and TRBJ1-2, reads DAGVTQSPTHLIKTRGQQVTLRCSPISGHKSVSWYQQVLGQGPQFIFQYYEKEERGRGNFPDRFSARQFPNYSSELNVNALLLGDSALYLCTGSRDGYGYTFGSGTRLTVV.

This clonotype was counted between two and nine times. The chain couples TRBV9 to TRBJ2-3; D uncertain. Trimming pared 0 bases from V and 2 bases from J, leaving 7 bases between. The CDR3 totals 14 residues. Germline V gene data show CDR1 as SGDLS and CDR2 as YYNGEE. Here the CDR3 DNA reads TGTGCCAGCAGCGTAGAACTAATCACAGATACGCAGTATTTT. Translation: CASSVELITDTQYF.

This rearrangement joins TRBV29-1 to TRBJ2-1, with TRBD1 matching 9 bases. Germline-derived CDR1 and CDR2 are SQVTM and ANQGSEA. V shed 5 bases, J shed 9 bases, and the junction held 8 bases outside the gene matches. CDR3 length: 13 amino acids. CDR3 residues: CSVLRDRDGEQFF. The DNA of the CDR3 is TGCAGCGTTTTGAGGGACAGGGACGGTGAGCAGTTCTTC.

CDR3 sequence (DNA): TGCAGTGCTCTAAGAGCGGGAGGACCGACAGATACGCAGTATTTT. This sequence encodes CSALRAGGPTDTQYF. This chain connects TRBV20-1 to TRBJ2-3; TRBD2 matches 9 bases. Germline V gene lookup returns CDR1 DFQATT and CDR2 SNEGSKA (reference sequence). The CDR3 totals 15 residues. The J segment lost 3 bases and the V segment lost 5 bases, leaving 9 bases of the junction unmatched.

As regards this clonotype: A much larger clonotype is one base distant, so this may be a read error. V gene TRBV7-9 combines with J gene TRBJ2-7; maybe TRBD2 (6 bases). The CDR3 has 14 residues. CDR1 and CDR2 (germline): SEHNR, FQNEAQ (reference sequence). The germline V and J ends were trimmed by 4 bases and 1 base, with 11 bases remaining between them. DNA for the CDR3: TGTGCCAGCAGCTGGAATAGCGGTTCCTACGAGCAGTACTTC. It is translated as CASSWNSGSYEQYF.

In its sample, this clonotype was seen many times. The V gene is TRBV24-1, the J gene TRBJ1-2; tentative D call: TRBD1 (5 bases). Trimming removed 5 bases at V and 5 bases at J, with 14 bases between. The CDR3 length is 14 residues. CDR1 and CDR2 (germline): KGHDR, SFDVKD. The CDR3 sequence: CATSGDSRGYGYTF. The CDR3 DNA follows: TGTGCCACCAGTGGTGACAGTCGGGGGTATGGCTACACCTTC.

This clonotype appeared many times. V and J are TRBV10-3 and TRBJ2-3; possible D gene TRBD2, 7 bases. Germline CDR1 ENHRY, CDR2 SYGVKD. Trimming took 6 bases from V and 5 from J, leaving 15 bases between them. CDR3 length equals 14 residues. The CDR3 region is CAIRSGGGEDTQYF. DNA of the CDR3: TGTGCCATCAGATCAGGCGGGGGCGAAGATACGCAGTATTTT.

This clonotype was found many times. The chain combines TRBV3-1 with TRBJ1-2; no reliable D call. Germline V CDR1 and CDR2: LGHDT, YNNKEL (reference sequence). V lost 2 bases to trimming and J lost 8 bases, with 6 bases between them. The CDR3 has 11 amino acids. In nucleotides, the CDR3 is TGTGCCAGCAGCCAACAGTCCGGCTACACCTTC. Its translation: CASSQQSGYTF. Complete variable domain (other parts from reference TRBV3-1 and TRBJ1-2): DTAVSQTPKYLVTQMGNDKSIKCEQNLGHDTMYWYKQDSKKFLKIMFSYNNKELIINETVPNRFSPKSPDKAHLNLHINSLELGDSAVYFCASSQQSGYTFGSGTRLTVV.

This clonotype was recorded at least ten times. This chain joins TRBV20-1 and TRBJ2-5, with no clear D. V dropped 0 bases and J dropped 4 bases, with 15 bases sitting between them. The germline gives CDR1 DFQATT, CDR2 SNEGSKA (reference sequence). The CDR3 runs 15 residues. In DNA form, the CDR3 reads TGCAGTGCTAGAGAAGCGCGATCGTCAGGAGAGACCCAGTACTTC. Encoded protein: CSAREARSSGETQYF.

This clonotype was recorded many times. The chain joins TRBV12-3 or TRBV12-4 to TRBJ1-5; a possible D gene is TRBD1 (5 bases). This CDR3 region has 13 residues. The germline V and J ends were trimmed by 6 bases and 2 bases, with 8 bases remaining between them. The CDR3 protein is CASRGQGNQPQHF. For the CDR3, the DNA is TGTGCCAGCAGGGGGCAGGGCAATCAGCCCCAGCATTTT.

This clonotype was seen at least ten times. The gene calls are TRBV20-1 and TRBJ2-1; 10 positions match TRBD1. Germline assignment: CDR1 DFQATT and CDR2 SNEGSKA (reference sequence). V shed 5 bases and J 8 bases; nucleotides not matched to a gene: 9. The CDR3 contains 14 residues. The CDR3 spells CSALPGTGVDEQFF. CDR3 DNA: TGCAGTGCTTTACCCGGGACAGGGGTCGATGAGCAGTTCTTC.

This sequence joins TRBV6-1 and TRBJ1-3; 7 nucleotides line up with TRBD1. Germline V gene sequence: CDR1 MNHNS, CDR2 SASEGT. Trimming took 2 bases from V and 3 from J; bases not matched to a gene: 1. The CDR3 has 14 residues. CDR3 nucleotides: TGTGCCAGCAGTGAACCAGGGGGTGGAAACACCATATATTTT. Its protein product is CASSEPGGGNTIYF.

The chain carries TRBV4-1 and TRBJ2-1; D possibly corresponds to TRBD2 (6 bases). In germline, CDR1 is MGHRA, CDR2 YSYEKL. The CDR3 covers 17 residues. Deletions cut 0 bases from V and 0 bases from J, with 12 bases between. CDR3 in DNA: TGCGCCAGCAGCCAAGAGGCTGGGACTTTCTCCTACAATGAGCAGTTCTTC. This codes for CASSQEAGTFSYNEQFF.